This is a list of T cell receptor beta chains from one sample in a study of cytomegalovirus exposure and HLA in healthy donors. Produced via immunoSEQ multiplex PCR; TCRdb's table is partial and in-frame only. The repertoire consists of 150,000 to 200,000 clones, with approximately 81% occurring once and the leading ten covering 2% to 2.5%. Sequenced: PBMCs. The receptors were sampled from a young man in good health and CMV-seropositive. CDR3s leave out the opening cysteine and the closing phenylalanine or tryptophan.

j_call v_call cdr3_aa
TRBJ2-6 TRBV2 ASSEAGQGWGSGANVLT
TRBJ2-5 TRBV7-9 SSSSTSGGAYQETQY
TRBJ1-1 TRBV4-3 ASSQLDREGSAF
TRBJ2-1 TRBV6-4 ASSDSGGGVNEQF
TRBJ1-4 TRBV2 ASTRDRELYEKLF
TRBJ1-2 TRBV5-1 ASSTEGPGYT
TRBJ2-7 TRBV11-2 ASSQQASGTSYEQY
TRBJ2-3 TRBV30 AWRGTSPSTDTQY
TRBJ2-4 TRBV30 AWTIRLEGGNSQY
TRBJ1-1 TRBV2 ASSRQGPVGTEAF
TRBJ2-3 TRBV6-1 ASSELPSAGGTDTQY
TRBJ1-2 TRBV6-5 ASSYSGGLNYGYT
TRBJ2-7 TRBV7-2 ACHDGSYEQY
TRBJ2-7 TRBV10-3 AISAGGGSYEQY
TRBJ1-3 TRBV5-1 ASSAIGGAGNTIY
TRBJ2-5 TRBV5-6 ASSLDATGRQY
TRBJ1-5 TRBV9 ASSVGWADGQPQH
TRBJ2-7 TRBV7-3 ASSQTGGEQY
TRBJ2-5 TRBV11-3 ASSLDSLRGETQY
TRBJ2-7 TRBV5-1 ASSQEGDRGHEQY
TRBJ2-5 TRBV7-9 ASSSYDSGAQETQY
TRBJ2-7 TRBV7-8 ASSYPGSEQY
- TRBV2 ALTTQAYEQY
TRBJ1-1 TRBV27 ASKKSGGRGTEAF
TRBJ2-1 TRBV7-2 ASSLRPPGLTRNEQF
TRBJ1-2 TRBV7-9 ASSAGWDYGYT
TRBJ2-2 TRBV5-6 ASSLIGTSGTGEPF
TRBJ2-1 TRBV13 ASSLRGETEQF
TRBJ1-4 TRBV7-9 ASTRVGVNEKLF
TRBJ2-2 TRBV18 ASSPRLTGELF
TRBJ1-4 TRBV4-2 ASSQPPGQANEKLF
TRBJ2-3 TRBV18 ASSPLASGATTDTQY
TRBJ2-1 TRBV7-2 ASSLRGPNEQF
TRBJ2-3 TRBV5-1 ASSLARDTQY
TRBJ2-7 TRBV5-1 ASSNTPLGVSYEQY
TRBJ1-1 TRBV11-3 ASSHASHGRGPNTEAF
TRBJ2-3 TRBV5-6 ASSLVRGWQSDTQY
TRBJ1-2 TRBV6-5 ASGFQGANYGYT
TRBJ2-1 TRBV7-8 ASSPQGNEQF
TRBJ2-1 TRBV7-2 ASSLNRGDNEQF
TRBJ2-5 TRBV9 ASSGGGVEPKTQY
TRBJ2-3 TRBV7-2 ASSSGRVAGGFDTQY
TRBJ1-2 TRBV4-2 ASGPGNYGYT